Listed here is a single T cell receptor beta chain. One entry per CDR3 protein, without DNA, is what TCRdb gives after re-calling the 5' RACE reads. The sample shows 150,000 or so distinct CDR3 sequences, and less than 40% sits with its ten largest clones. This sample was taken from a study of T cells expressing NK-cell markers. This CDR3 comprises 14 residues. Germline V CDR1 and CDR2: MNHEY, SMNVEV (reference sequence). The chain recombines TRBV27 with TRBJ1-5; as DNA is missing, the TRBD1 call by TCRdb cannot be tested. Specimen: blood T cells: a sorted CD56 or NKG2C T cell subset, CD4+ or CD8+ T cells, or bulk PBMC T cells (not recorded which). The TCR sequence derives from a woman aged 45-59 years in good health. CDR3 protein: CASRTGGGNQPQHF.